This paragraph reports one TCR beta chain. The assay was immunoSEQ multiplex PCR, and TCRdb's table has in-frame clones only and misses some. The table records around 24,000 clones, about 90% of them present only once. CDR3 length equals 16 residues. The V gene's germline CDR1 is SNHLY and CDR2 FYNNEI. V lost 2 bases to trimming and J lost 3 bases; unmatched junction nucleotides: 9. These data are taken from a study of chemoradiotherapy in HPV16-positive cancers. The source of this sequence is a human donor with HPV-associated anogenital cancer. The sequencing here drew on blood, taken from a patient who underwent chemoradiotherapy. J is TRBJ2-5 and V is TRBV2; 7 bases line up with TRBD2. CDR3 in amino acids: CASSELGLDFKETQYF. The DNA for the CDR3 is TGTGCCAGCAGTGAACTTGGACTAGACTTTAAAGAGACCCAGTACTTC.